The 15 T cell receptor beta chains presented below share a single source sample, sequenced in a study of regulatory T cells in long-lasting Graves disease. Both iRepertoire HTBI primers and Arm-PCR of CDR3 regions were used to build the TCR beta libraries. MiXCR, applied by TCRdb to the multiplex PCR reads, yields one record per CDR3 protein. This sample has hundreds of thousands of distinct CDR3 sequences; around a fifth occur once, and the top ten carry about 12%. Time point in this sample: persistent/refractory GD, antithyroid drugs over 5 years with positive TRAb. Extracted PBMC RNA gave rise to the TCR library. Sequencing was performed on peripheral blood mononuclear cells (PBMCs), taken when the disease was refractory, from a patient treated with antithyroid drugs. Receptor source: a female donor with Graves disease.

This clonotype was observed a handful of times. V usage is TRBV6-1 and J usage is TRBJ2-7; D is ambiguous. Between the trimmed V and J ends, which lost 6 bases and 0 bases, there was a span of 21 bases. Per germline, CDR1 MNHNS and CDR2 SASEGT. This CDR3 region has 17 residues. CDR3 protein: CASRNLRSTVSSYEQYF. In nucleotides, the CDR3 is TGTGCCAGCAGAAACCTCCGTTCGACGGTCAGCTCCTACGAGCAGTACTTC.

V usage is TRBV20-1 and J usage is TRBJ2-5, with D perhaps given as TRBD1 or TRBD2 (6 bases each). Germline V gene sequence: CDR1 DFQATT, CDR2 SNEGSKA (reference sequence). The V end lost 1 base, the J end lost 5 bases, and 14 bases lay between the germline ends. This CDR3 contains 14 residues. The CDR3 here is CSARAGRGRETQYF. The CDR3 DNA sequence: TGCAGTGCTAGAGCTGGCCGGGGGCGGGAGACCCAGTACTTC.

On this clonotype: With a much larger clone just one base away, this may be a read error. The CDR3: CASSSRTGDPTSGIGQYF. The CDR3 DNA is TGTGCCAGCAGTTCACGGACAGGGGACCCGACTAGTGGAATCGGGCAGTACTTC. The V call is TRBV11-2, the J call TRBJ2-7, with 9 bases matching TRBD1. CDR1 and CDR2 (germline): SGHAT, FQNNGV. The CDR3 totals 18 residues. J was trimmed by 9 bases and V by 6 bases; bases with no gene match: 24.

This clonotype was counted ten times or more. The genes are TRBV20-1 and TRBJ1-6; 7 positions match TRBD1. The germline V gene has CDR1 DFQATT and CDR2 SNEGSKA (reference sequence). J gave up 8 bases and V 7 bases, and 8 bases lay outside the gene matches. CDR3 length: 13 amino acids. CDR3 amino acids: CSGEGAPDSPLHF. The CDR3 region has the DNA TGCAGTGGCGAGGGGGCACCGGATTCACCCCTCCACTTT.

The rearrangement uses TRBV30 and TRBJ2-7; 10 bases match TRBD2. Germline loops: CDR1 GTSNPN, CDR2 SVGIG (reference sequence). This CDR3 contains 13 residues. The trim removed 4 bases at V and 4 bases at J, leaving 4 bases unmatched. The CDR3 nucleotides read TGTGCCTGGACTAGCGGGAGATATTACGAGCAGTACTTC. Amino acid sequence: CAWTSGRYYEQYF. Together with reference TRBV30 and TRBJ2-7, the CDR3 gives the full variable domain: SQTIHQWPATLVQPVGSPLSLECTVEGTSNPNLYWYRQAAGRGLQLLFYSVGIGQISSEVPQNLSASRPQDRQFILSSKKLLLSDSGFYLCAWTSGRYYEQYFGPGTRLTVT.

This clonotype was seen repeatedly, ten times or more. This chain uses TRBV12-3 or TRBV12-4 with TRBJ2-7, with D possibly matching TRBD1 (5 bases). The CDR3 runs to 16 residues. The ends were cut back, 5 bases at V and 1 base at J, with 18 bases in the middle. The CDR3 here is CASSARQLWGSYEQYF. The CDR3 DNA sequence: TGTGCCAGCAGTGCGAGACAGCTGTGGGGTTCCTACGAGCAGTACTTC.

The CDR3, as DNA: TGTGCCAGCAGCTCCAAGGGGGCGCGTCAGAAATTTTACGAGCAGTACTTC. Its protein product is CASSSKGARQKFYEQYF. V and J are TRBV7-9 and TRBJ2-7; 7 nucleotides align to TRBD1. The CDR3 contains 17 residues. Germline V CDR1 and CDR2: SEHNR, FQNEAQ (reference sequence). Trimming took 4 bases from V and 4 from J; bases not matched to a gene: 16.

The chain couples TRBV3-1 to TRBJ1-2; the D is unclear. Germline lookup yields CDR1 LGHDT and CDR2 YNNKEL (reference sequence). Trimming removed 6 bases at V and 4 bases at J, with 18 bases between. The CDR3 extends over 15 amino acids. CDR3 amino acids: CASSRVMEHPYGYTF. The CDR3 region has the DNA TGTGCCAGCAGTCGGGTGATGGAACATCCCTATGGCTACACCTTC.

The rearrangement joins TRBV28 to TRBJ2-3; D perhaps matches TRBD2 (5 bases). Deletions cut 6 bases from V and 2 bases from J, with 27 bases between. The germline V gene encodes CDR1 MDHEN and CDR2 SYDVKM. There are 19 residues in the CDR3. CDR3 sequence (DNA): TGTGCCAGCAGCCCTTGGATGAGCGAGGGTGGTAGCGACACAGATACGCAGTATTTT. It codes for CASSPWMSEGGSDTDTQYF.

This clonotype has only a few counts. The chain carries TRBV28 and TRBJ1-4; no clear D gene. The CDR3 extends over 12 amino acids. The ends were cut back, 7 bases at V and 7 bases at J, with 10 bases in the middle. Germline V lookup: CDR1 MDHEN, CDR2 SYDVKM. The CDR3 reads CASTYLREKLFF. DNA for the CDR3: TGTGCCAGCACTTATCTTCGTGAAAAACTGTTTTTT. Using reference TRBV28 and TRBJ1-4 for the parts outside the CDR3, the full variable domain is DVKVTQSSRYLVKRTGEKVFLECVQDMDHENMFWYRQDPGLGLRLIYFSYDVKMKEKGDIPEGYSVSREKKERFSLILESASTNQTSMYLCASTYLREKLFFGSGTQLSVL.

This clonotype was picked up many times. J is TRBJ1-2 and V is TRBV7-9, with D possibly matching TRBD1 (6 bases). The V gene lost 4 bases and the J gene lost 5 bases, with 14 bases spanning the gap. The length of the CDR3 is 14 residues. Germline loops: CDR1 SEHNR, CDR2 FQNEAQ (reference sequence). The DNA for the CDR3 is TGTGCCAGCAGCTCACGACAGGATTCGTATGGCTACACCTTC. This codes for CASSSRQDSYGYTF. The variable domain in full, completed from reference TRBV7-9 and TRBJ1-2, reads DTGVSQNPRHKITKRGQNVTFRCDPISEHNRLYWYRQTLGQGPEFLTYFQNEAQLEKSRLLSDRFSAERPKGSFSTLEIQRTEQGDSAMYLCASSSRQDSYGYTFGSGTRLTVV.

For this clonotype: A much bigger clone sits one base away, suggesting this may be a read error. The V and J genes are TRBV20-1 and TRBJ2-2; the D call may be TRBD1 or TRBD2 (5 bases each). The CDR3 runs 15 residues. Trimming pared 4 bases from V and 7 bases from J, leaving 19 bases between. Germline CDR1 and CDR2: DFQATT and SNEGSKA (reference sequence). The CDR3 DNA reads as TGCAGTGCTACAAATTACGGGACCCGGGGCGGGGAGCTGTTTTTT. Translated: CSATNYGTRGGELFF.

This clonotype has just a few counts. V usage is TRBV24-1 and J usage is TRBJ1-4, with D unresolved. CDR3 length: 14 amino acids. Trimming left V 5 bases short and J 0 bases short, with 6 bases between. CDR1 KGHDR and CDR2 SFDVKD come from the germline V gene. CDR3 nucleotides: TGTGCCACCAGTGGGTCGGCAACTAATGAAAAACTGTTTTTT. Its translation is CATSGSATNEKLFF.

Comment on this clonotype: One junction end disagrees with the germline gene, perhaps due to a read error. V and J are TRBV6-1 and TRBJ1-5; D remains ambiguous. Germline CDR1 is MNHNS and CDR2 is SASEGT. The length of the CDR3 is 13 residues. CDR3 in DNA: TGTGCCAGCAGTGTCCTGATGGATCAGCACCAGCATTTT. The encoded protein is CASSVLMDQHQHF.

This clonotype was seen repeatedly, ten times or more. V gene TRBV7-2 combines with J gene TRBJ2-7, with D possibly TRBD2 on 6 matching bases. V gave up 2 bases and J gave up 4 bases, with 12 bases separating them. The CDR3 is made up of 14 amino acids. Germline CDR1 reads SGHTA; CDR2 reads FQGNSA. The DNA of the CDR3 is TGTGCCAGCAGCTTACGTCGGCGGGATTACGAGCAGTACTTC. Encoded protein: CASSLRRRDYEQYF.